This TCR beta chain was identified during a study of sequential checkpoint blockade in melanoma. Treatment given: randomized to nivolumab then ipilimumab (arm A) or the reverse (arm B). The V segment lost 2 bases and the J segment 0 bases; nucleotides outside the gene matches: 7. This CDR3 is 17 amino acids long. Germline V gene sequence: CDR1 MNHGY, CDR2 SAAAGT. Generated by immunoSEQ multiplex PCR, the TCRdb table keeps only in-frame clones and is missing some. The data show 13,000 or so clones, roughly a fifth seen once. This TCR came from a human donor with melanoma. The sequences come from tumor tissue (inferred from file names), collected from a patient given nivolumab and ipilimumab in sequence. The genes are TRBV6-8 and TRBJ2-1; 7 nucleotides line up with TRBD2. The CDR3 protein is CASSYPSGLPSYNEQFF. CDR3 nucleotide sequence: TGTGCCAGCAGTTACCCTAGCGGCCTCCCCTCCTACAATGAGCAGTTCTTC.